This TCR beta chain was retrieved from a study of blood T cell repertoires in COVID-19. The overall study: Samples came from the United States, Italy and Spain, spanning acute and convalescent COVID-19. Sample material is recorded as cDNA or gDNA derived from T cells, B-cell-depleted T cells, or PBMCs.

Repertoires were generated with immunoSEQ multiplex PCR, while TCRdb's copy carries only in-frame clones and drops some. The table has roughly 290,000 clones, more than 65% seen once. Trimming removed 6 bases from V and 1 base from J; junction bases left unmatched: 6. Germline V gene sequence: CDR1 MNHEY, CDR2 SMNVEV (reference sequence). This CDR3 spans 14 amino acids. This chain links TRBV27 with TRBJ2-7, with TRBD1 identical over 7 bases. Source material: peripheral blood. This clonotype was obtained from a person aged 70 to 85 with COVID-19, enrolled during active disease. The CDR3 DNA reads TGTGCCAGCAGGCAAACAGGGGTTTCCTACGAGCAGTACTTC. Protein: CASRQTGVSYEQYF.